This is a list of T cell receptor beta chains from one sample in a study of OX40 agonist ivuxolimab in advanced cancers. The repertoire was sequenced with immunoSEQ multiplex PCR; TCRdb's copy has only in-frame clones and lacks some. The sample carries around 34,000 clones, approximately 81% recorded once. Specimen: CD4+ or CD8+ T cells sorted from blood, collected in a trial of the OX40 agonist ivuxolimab. The receptors stem from an adult with an advanced solid tumor such as melanoma, head and neck, liver or kidney cancer. Both conserved end residues are part of each CDR3. The D gene is left open where the match is weak. Only some rows state a clone size, as once, few, many or a class for expanded clones.

j_gene | abundance | v_gene | d_gene | CDR3aa | CDR3nt
TRBJ1-6 | few | TRBV5-5 | . | CASSSGPRGNSPLHF | TGTGCCAGCAGCAGCGGGCCTCGGGGAAATTCACCCCTCCACTTT
TRBJ1-6 | once | TRBV11-2 | . | CASSFWGNSPLHF | TGTGCCAGCAGTTTTTGGGGCAACTCACCCCTCCACTTT
TRBJ1-5 | . | TRBV19 | . | CASSIRRDNQPQHF | TGTGCCAGTAGTATAAGGCGGGACAATCAGCCCCAGCATTTT
TRBJ2-7 | few | TRBV7-2 | . | CASSLGGIYEQYF | TGTGCCAGCAGCTTAGGGGGGATATACGAGCAGTACTTC
TRBJ2-3 | . | TRBV7-2 | . | CASSLSPPAGMSTDTQYF | TGTGCCAGCAGCTTATCCCCCCCCGCGGGAATGAGCACAGATACGCAGTATTTT
TRBJ2-5 | once | TRBV6-5 | . | CASSRGFQETQYF | TGTGCCAGCAGCCGCGGATTCCAAGAGACCCAGTACTTC
TRBJ2-7 | few | TRBV5-6 | . | CASSLPGSAGEQYF | TGTGCCAGCAGCTTGCCAGGTTCCGCAGGGGAGCAGTACTTC
TRBJ1-2 | few | TRBV11-2 | . | CASSTGRGLSYTF | TGTGCCAGCAGCACAGGGAGGGGTTTAAGCTACACCTTC
TRBJ1-5 | few | TRBV19 | . | CASGPDRSNQPQHF | TGTGCCAGTGGCCCCGACAGGAGTAATCAGCCCCAGCATTTT
TRBJ1-4 | . | TRBV5-6 | TRBD1 | CASSLATGGNEKLFF | TGTGCCAGCAGCTTGGCGACAGGGGGGAATGAAAAACTGTTTTTT
TRBJ2-1 | . | TRBV19 | . | CASSIPRVRSNEQFF | TGTGCCAGTAGTATACCCAGGGTAAGGTCCAATGAGCAGTTCTTC
TRBJ2-7 | few | TRBV7-9 | . | CASSRDRSYEQYF | TGTGCCAGCAGCCGGGACCGGAGCTACGAGCAGTACTTC
TRBJ2-7 | . | TRBV5-8 | . | CASSIGPTYEQYF | TGTGCCAGCAGCATCGGTCCTACTTACGAGCAGTACTTC
TRBJ2-7 | . | TRBV7-9 | TRBD2 | CASSRHTGGRWIPDEQYF | TGTGCCAGCAGCAGACACACGGGGGGGCGATGGATCCCCGACGAGCAGTACTTC
TRBJ2-5 | . | TRBV18 | . | CASSPAGETQYF | TGTGCCAGCTCACCTGCCGGAGAGACCCAGTACTTC
TRBJ2-7 | . | TRBV27 | TRBD1 | CASSRQGASYEQYF | TGTGCCAGCAGTCGACAGGGGGCGTCCTACGAGCAGTACTTC
TRBJ2-1 | . | TRBV9 | TRBD2 | CASSSGTRDYNEQFF | TGTGCCAGCAGCTCCGGGACTAGGGACTACAATGAGCAGTTCTTC
TRBJ2-3 | . | TRBV28 | . | CASSLRKYTQYF | TGTGCCAGCAGTTTACGTAAATATACGCAGTATTTT
TRBJ2-5 | once | TRBV11-2 | . | CASSTREQETQYF | TGTGCCAGCAGTACCCGGGAACAAGAGACCCAGTACTTC
TRBJ2-7 | . | TRBV28 | . | CASNPGWGSPGKEGGMTYEQYF | TGTGCCAGCAACCCGGGTTGGGGGTCCCCAGGGAAAGAGGGAGGAATGACCTACGAGCAGTACTTC
TRBJ1-2 | few | TRBV20-1 | . | CSARDDYGYTF | TGCAGTGCTAGGGACGACTATGGCTACACCTTC
TRBJ1-1 | . | TRBV28 | . | CASSLTISGAFF | TGTGCCAGCAGTTTGACCATTAGTGGGGCTTTCTTT
TRBJ2-3 | . | TRBV6-5 | . | CASSSPRKGYTDTQYF | TGTGCCAGCAGTTCCCCGCGGAAGGGCTACACAGATACGCAGTATTTT
TRBJ2-2 | . | TRBV9 | TRBD2 | CASSETGTISTGELFF | TGTGCCAGCAGCGAGACCGGGACTATCTCCACCGGGGAGCTGTTTTTT
TRBJ1-4 | . | TRBV4-3 | . | CASSQDLGEKLFF | TGCGCCAGCAGCCAAGACTTAGGGGAAAAACTGTTTTTT
TRBJ1-1 | . | TRBV6-5 | TRBD1 | CASSLGTGGRAFF | TGTGCCAGCAGTCTAGGGACAGGGGGCAGAGCTTTCTTT
TRBJ1-1 | . | TRBV19 | . | CASPGQGAFF | TGTGCCAGCCCGGGACAAGGTGCTTTCTTT
TRBJ2-1 | . | TRBV4-3 | . | CASSQAVAREQFF | TGCGCCAGCAGCCAAGCGGTAGCGAGAGAGCAGTTCTTC
TRBJ2-7 | . | TRBV7-9 | TRBD1 | CASSRSTGGEGEQYF | TGTGCCAGCAGCCGATCGACAGGGGGCGAGGGGGAGCAGTACTTC
TRBJ1-2 | . | TRBV2 | . | CASSAEQGGYGYTF | TGTGCCAGCAGTGCAGAACAGGGTGGCTATGGCTACACCTTC
TRBJ2-5 | . | TRBV5-6 | . | CASSSQETQYF | TGTGCCAGCAGCTCCCAGGAGACCCAGTACTTC
TRBJ2-7 | . | TRBV11-3 | . | CASSSYSSYEQYF | TGTGCCAGCAGCTCTTATAGCTCCTACGAGCAGTACTTC
TRBJ1-4 | . | TRBV2 | . | CASSTGNNEKLFF | TGTGCCAGCAGCACAGGGAACAATGAAAAACTGTTTTTT
TRBJ1-1 | once | TRBV20-1 | . | CSARAYTEAFF | TGCAGTGCTAGGGCCTACACTGAAGCTTTCTTT
TRBJ2-1 | . | TRBV7-2 | . | CASSSTSGKGGEQFF | TGTGCCAGCAGCTCGACCAGCGGGAAGGGGGGGGAGCAGTTCTTC
TRBJ2-2 | . | TRBV2 | TRBD1 | CASSMMGQGNTGELFF | TGTGCCAGCAGTATGATGGGACAGGGGAACACCGGGGAGCTGTTTTTT
TRBJ2-1 | . | TRBV5-1 | TRBD2 | CASGGLGGNEQFF | TGCGCCAGCGGGGGACTAGGCGGCAATGAGCAGTTCTTC
TRBJ1-3 | . | TRBV5-8 | . | CASSFGYDSGNTIYF | TGTGCCAGCAGCTTTGGTTATGACTCTGGAAACACCATATATTTT
TRBJ2-7 | . | TRBV5-1 | . | CASSLLGASYEQYF | TGCGCCAGCAGCTTGTTGGGGGCCTCCTACGAGCAGTACTTC
TRBJ2-7 | . | TRBV28 | . | CASTPPGGSYEQYF | TGTGCCAGCACCCCCCCCGGGGGATCCTACGAGCAGTACTTC
TRBJ1-6 | . | TRBV19 | . | CASSGVEGSPLHF | TGTGCCAGTAGCGGGGTGGAGGGTTCACCCCTCCACTTT
TRBJ2-3 | few | TRBV19 | . | CASSNTGWGTDTQYF | TGTGCCAGTAGTAATACAGGGTGGGGCACAGATACGCAGTATTTT
TRBJ2-2 | once | TRBV5-1 | TRBD1 | CASTPGDRGLTGELFF | TGCGCCAGCACCCCGGGAGACAGGGGGCTCACCGGGGAGCTGTTTTTT
TRBJ2-1 | . | TRBV7-3 | . | CASSLILAREQFF | TGTGCCAGCAGCTTAATACTAGCCCGTGAGCAGTTCTTC
TRBJ2-5 | . | TRBV4-1 | . | CASSQGKERKQETQYF | TGCGCCAGCAGCCAAGGGAAAGAGCGTAAACAAGAGACCCAGTACTTC
TRBJ1-4 | . | TRBV19 | . | CASSSLGEKLFF | TGTGCCAGTAGTTCCCTGGGGGAAAAACTGTTTTTT
TRBJ2-7 | . | TRBV10-3 | . | CAISEGRFYEQYF | TGTGCCATCAGTGAGGGCAGATTCTACGAGCAGTACTTC
TRBJ2-1 | few | TRBV7-6 | TRBD1 | CASSLWTGGHNEQFF | TGTGCCAGCAGCCTCTGGACAGGGGGCCACAATGAGCAGTTCTTC
TRBJ1-1 | . | TRBV19 | TRBD1 | CASHWPGGTEAFF | TGTGCCAGCCACTGGCCAGGGGGCACTGAAGCTTTCTTT
TRBJ1-6 | . | TRBV5-1 | . | CASSQGQRLSYNSPLHF | TGCGCCAGCTCGCAAGGACAGCGGCTCTCCTATAATTCACCCCTCCACTTT